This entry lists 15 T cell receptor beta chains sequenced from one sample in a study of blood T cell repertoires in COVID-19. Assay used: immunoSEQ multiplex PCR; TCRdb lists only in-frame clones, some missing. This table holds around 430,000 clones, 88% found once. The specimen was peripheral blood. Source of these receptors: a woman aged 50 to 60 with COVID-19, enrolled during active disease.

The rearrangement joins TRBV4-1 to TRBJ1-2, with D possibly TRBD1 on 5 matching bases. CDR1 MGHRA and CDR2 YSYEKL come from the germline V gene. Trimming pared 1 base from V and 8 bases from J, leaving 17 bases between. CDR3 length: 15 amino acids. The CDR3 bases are TGCGCCAGCAGCCAAGTGGGCACAGGCAGGCCCGGCTACACCTTC. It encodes CASSQVGTGRPGYTF.

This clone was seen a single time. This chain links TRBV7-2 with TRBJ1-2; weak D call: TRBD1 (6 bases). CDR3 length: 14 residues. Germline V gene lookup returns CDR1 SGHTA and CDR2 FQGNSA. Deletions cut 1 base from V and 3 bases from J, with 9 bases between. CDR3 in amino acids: CASSLVQGDYGYTF. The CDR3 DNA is TGTGCCAGCAGCTTAGTACAGGGCGACTATGGCTACACCTTC. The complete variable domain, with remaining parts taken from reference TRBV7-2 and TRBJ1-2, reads GAGVSQSPSNKVTEKGKDVELRCDPISGHTALYWYRQSLGQGLEFLIYFQGNSAPDKSGLPSDRFSAERTGGSVSTLTIQRTQQEDSAVYLCASSLVQGDYGYTFGSGTRLTVV.

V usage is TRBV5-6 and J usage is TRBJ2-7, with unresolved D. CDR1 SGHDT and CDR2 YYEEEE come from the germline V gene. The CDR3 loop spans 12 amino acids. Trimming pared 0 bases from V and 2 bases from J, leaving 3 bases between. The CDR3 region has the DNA TGTGCCAGCAGCTTGGCCGCCTACGAGCAGTACTTC. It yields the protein CASSLAAYEQYF.

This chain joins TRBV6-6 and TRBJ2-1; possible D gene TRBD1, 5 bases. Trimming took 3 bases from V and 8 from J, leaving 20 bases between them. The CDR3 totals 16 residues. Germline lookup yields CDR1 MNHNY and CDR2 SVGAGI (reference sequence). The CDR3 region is CASSYRGGASADEQFF. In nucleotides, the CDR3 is TGTGCCAGCAGTTATCGAGGTGGGGCCTCGGCCGATGAGCAGTTCTTC.

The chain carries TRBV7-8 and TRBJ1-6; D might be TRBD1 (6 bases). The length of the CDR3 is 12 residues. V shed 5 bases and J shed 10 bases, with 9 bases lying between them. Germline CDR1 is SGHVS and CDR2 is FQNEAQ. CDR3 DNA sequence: TGTGCCAGCAGCCTACAGGGATCACCCCTCCACTTT. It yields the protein CASSLQGSPLHF.

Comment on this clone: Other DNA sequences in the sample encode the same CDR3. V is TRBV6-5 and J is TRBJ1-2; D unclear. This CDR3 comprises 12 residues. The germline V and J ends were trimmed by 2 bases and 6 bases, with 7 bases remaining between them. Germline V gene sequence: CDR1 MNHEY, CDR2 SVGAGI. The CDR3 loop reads CASSYTGNGYTF. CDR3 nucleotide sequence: TGTGCCAGCAGTTACACGGGTAATGGCTACACCTTC.

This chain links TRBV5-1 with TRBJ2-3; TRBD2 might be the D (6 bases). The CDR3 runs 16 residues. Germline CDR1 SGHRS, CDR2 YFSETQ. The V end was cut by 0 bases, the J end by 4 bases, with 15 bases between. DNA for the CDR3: TGCGCCAGCAGCTTGGATGGAGGGTTTCGCGCAGATACGCAGTATTTT. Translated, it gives CASSLDGGFRADTQYF.

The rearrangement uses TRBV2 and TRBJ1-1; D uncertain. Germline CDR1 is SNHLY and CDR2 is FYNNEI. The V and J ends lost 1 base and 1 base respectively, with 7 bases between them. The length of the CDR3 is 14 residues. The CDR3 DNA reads TGTGCCAGCAGTGAAGGGGAGGGGAACACTGAAGCTTTCTTT. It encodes CASSEGEGNTEAFF.

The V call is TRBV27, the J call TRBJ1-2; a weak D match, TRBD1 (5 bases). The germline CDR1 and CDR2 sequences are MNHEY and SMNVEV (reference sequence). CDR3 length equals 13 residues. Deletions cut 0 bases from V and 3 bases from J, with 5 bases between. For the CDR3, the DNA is TGTGCCAGCAGTTTATCAGGGGACTATGGCTACACCTTC. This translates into CASSLSGDYGYTF.

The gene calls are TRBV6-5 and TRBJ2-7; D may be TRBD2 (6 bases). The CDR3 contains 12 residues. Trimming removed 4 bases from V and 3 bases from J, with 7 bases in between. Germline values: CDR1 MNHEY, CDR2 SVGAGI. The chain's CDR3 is CASSSGLYEQYF. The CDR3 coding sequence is TGTGCCAGCAGTTCGGGACTCTACGAGCAGTACTTC.

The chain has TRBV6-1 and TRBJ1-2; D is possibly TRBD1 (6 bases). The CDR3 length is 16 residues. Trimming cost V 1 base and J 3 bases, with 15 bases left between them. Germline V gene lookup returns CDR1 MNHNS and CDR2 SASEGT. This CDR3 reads CASSEGSQGHHYGYTF. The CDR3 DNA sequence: TGTGCCAGCAGTGAAGGTTCTCAGGGACATCACTATGGCTACACCTTC.

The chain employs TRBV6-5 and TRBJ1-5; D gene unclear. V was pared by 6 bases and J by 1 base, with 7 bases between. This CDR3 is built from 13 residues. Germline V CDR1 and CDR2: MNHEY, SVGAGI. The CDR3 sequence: CASRRSSNQPQHF. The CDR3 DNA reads TGTGCCAGCAGGAGGTCCAGCAATCAGCCCCAGCATTTT.

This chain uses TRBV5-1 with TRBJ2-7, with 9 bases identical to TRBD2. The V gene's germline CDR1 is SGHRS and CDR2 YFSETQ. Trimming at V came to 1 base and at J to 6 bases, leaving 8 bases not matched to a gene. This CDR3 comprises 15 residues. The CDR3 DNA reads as TGCGCCAGCAGCTTGCTTAGCGGGGGCGAGGGCGAGCAGTACTTC. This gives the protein CASSLLSGGEGEQYF.

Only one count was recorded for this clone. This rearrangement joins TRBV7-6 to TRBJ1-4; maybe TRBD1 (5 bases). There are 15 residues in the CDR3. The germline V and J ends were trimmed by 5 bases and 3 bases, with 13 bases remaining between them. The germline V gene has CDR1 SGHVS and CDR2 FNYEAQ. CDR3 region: CASSPTTVANEKLFF. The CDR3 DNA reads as TGTGCCAGCAGCCCAACGACAGTGGCTAATGAAAAACTGTTTTTT. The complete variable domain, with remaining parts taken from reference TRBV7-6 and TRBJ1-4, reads GAGVSQSPRYKVTKRGQDVALRCDPISGHVSLYWYRQALGQGPEFLTYFNYEAQQDKSGLPNDRFSAERPEGSISTLTIQRTEQRDSAMYRCASSPTTVANEKLFFGSGTQLSVL.

CDR3 coding DNA: TGTGCCATCAGTGCATTCCGACAGGGTGAGAATGAAAAACTGTTTTTT. Residues: CAISAFRQGENEKLFF. This chain joins TRBV10-3 and TRBJ1-4, with 7 nucleotides matching TRBD1. The CDR3 contains 16 residues. The trim removed 4 bases at V and 5 bases at J, leaving 10 bases unmatched. The germline V gene encodes CDR1 ENHRY and CDR2 SYGVKD.